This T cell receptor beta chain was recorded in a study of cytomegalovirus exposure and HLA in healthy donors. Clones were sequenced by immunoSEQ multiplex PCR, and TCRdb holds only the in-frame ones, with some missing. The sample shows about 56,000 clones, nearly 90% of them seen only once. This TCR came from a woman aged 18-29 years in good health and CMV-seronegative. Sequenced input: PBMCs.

This chain's CDR3 is CASRLTGNTGELFF. Written as DNA, the CDR3 is TGTGCCAGCAGGTTGACAGGGAACACCGGGGAGCTGTTTTTT. V usage is TRBV11-2 and J usage is TRBJ2-2, with TRBD1 as a possible D gene (6 bases). V lost 6 bases and J lost 1, with 9 bases in between. The CDR3 is made up of 14 amino acids. The V gene's germline CDR1 is SGHAT and CDR2 FQNNGV.